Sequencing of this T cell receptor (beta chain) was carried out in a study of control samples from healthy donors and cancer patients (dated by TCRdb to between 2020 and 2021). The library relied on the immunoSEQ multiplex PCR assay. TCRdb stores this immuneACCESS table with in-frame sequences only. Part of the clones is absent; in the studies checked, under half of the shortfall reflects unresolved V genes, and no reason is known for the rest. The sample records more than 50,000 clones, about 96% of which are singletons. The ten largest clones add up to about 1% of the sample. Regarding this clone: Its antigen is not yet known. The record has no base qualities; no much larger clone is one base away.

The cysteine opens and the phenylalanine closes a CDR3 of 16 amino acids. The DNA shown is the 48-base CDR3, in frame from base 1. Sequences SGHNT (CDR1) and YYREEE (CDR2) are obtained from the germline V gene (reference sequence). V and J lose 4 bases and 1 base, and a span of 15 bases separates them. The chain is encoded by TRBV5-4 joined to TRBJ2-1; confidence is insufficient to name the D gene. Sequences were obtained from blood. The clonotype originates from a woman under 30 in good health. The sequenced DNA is TGTGCCAGCAGCCCAGCCCGGCGCAGATCCTACAATGAGCAGTTCTTC. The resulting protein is CASSPARRRSYNEQFF.